This is a list of T cell receptor beta chains from one sample in a study of CD8 T cells in Susac syndrome. TCRdb reprocessed the immunoSEQ multiplex PCR reads via MiXCR and lists one record per CDR3 protein. Here the sample spans some 120,000 distinct CDR3 sequences, around 94% being singletons. Sequenced sample: CD4+ T cells from PBMCs. All receptors come from a human donor in good health. Both conserved end residues are part of each CDR3. Each record gives: clone size, D gene, V gene, J gene, CDR3 DNA, CDR3 protein. A D gene is named only where the DNA matches it firmly. Where a row states a size, it is once, few, many or the class of an expanded clone; other rows omit it.

-	TRBD2	TRBV3-1	TRBJ2-7	TGTGCCAGCAGCCAAGATAGATTAGCGGGAGGCGACGAGCAGTACTTC	CASSQDRLAGGDEQYF
-	-	TRBV11-3	TRBJ2-6	TGTGCCAGCAGCCCCCAGACAGGCAGCTCTGGGGCCAACGTCCTGACTTTC	CASSPQTGSSGANVLTF
-	-	TRBV5-1	TRBJ2-5	TGCGCCAGCAGCCCGGGCTATGGGATCTCGGGGGAGACCCAGTACTTC	CASSPGYGISGETQYF
-	TRBD1	TRBV5-6	TRBJ2-3	TGTGCCAGCAGCCGGACAGGGGGCTTGCAAACGCAGTATTTT	CASSRTGGLQTQYF
-	-	TRBV2	TRBJ2-7	TGTGCCAGCAGGCGAAACGAGCAGTACTTC	CASRRNEQYF
-	-	TRBV30	TRBJ2-1	TGTGCCTGGAGTGTACGTGGTTACAGGGCACCCGTCAATGAGCAGTTCTTC	CAWSVRGYRAPVNEQFF
-	-	TRBV7-2	TRBJ2-5	TGTGCCAGCGGTGCAGGGCAAGAGACCCAGTACTTC	CASGAGQETQYF
-	TRBD1	TRBV6-1	TRBJ1-1	TGTGCCAGCAGTGTGGCAGGGGGCGCAGGAACTGAAGCTTTCTTT	CASSVAGGAGTEAFF
-	-	TRBV19	TRBJ2-7	TGTGCCAGTAGTATAGGAGGGAGGCCCTCCTACGAGCAGTACTTC	CASSIGGRPSYEQYF
once	TRBD2	TRBV12-3/TRBV12-4	TRBJ2-7	TGTGCCAGCACTCCGAATAGCGGGAGCTCCTACGAGCAGTACTTC	CASTPNSGSSYEQYF
-	-	TRBV6-1	TRBJ1-5	TGTGCCAGCGGGGACCCTTTCAGCAATCAGCCCCAGCATTTT	CASGDPFSNQPQHF
-	-	TRBV5-5	TRBJ2-2	TGTGCCAGCAGCTTGGGCGGGGCACACACCGGGGAGCTGTTTTTT	CASSLGGAHTGELFF
once	TRBD1	TRBV7-6	TRBJ1-1	TGTGCCAGCAGCAGACAGGGAGTAATCGCTGAAGCTTTCTTT	CASSRQGVIAEAFF
few	-	TRBV5-1	TRBJ1-5	TGCGCCAGCAGCCCGGACACGAGCAATCAGCCCCAGCATTTT	CASSPDTSNQPQHF
-	-	TRBV6-6	TRBJ2-5	TGTGCCGCTCGGACGTCCCAAGAGACCCAGTACTTC	CAARTSQETQYF
once	-	TRBV20-1	TRBJ1-1	TGCAGTGCTAGTCCCCGTGGGGTCCCAAGCACTGAAGCTTTCTTT	CSASPRGVPSTEAFF
-	-	TRBV5-1	TRBJ2-3	TGCGCCAGCAGCTTGGACCAGGGATCCACAGATACGCAGTATTTT	CASSLDQGSTDTQYF
-	-	TRBV7-2	TRBJ1-1	TGTGCCAGCAGCTTAAGTGGTCGGAGGGCTTTCTTT	CASSLSGRRAFF
-	-	TRBV7-2	TRBJ1-2	TGTGCCAGCAGTTTTAATAGGGGCGCTAACTATGGCTACACCTTC	CASSFNRGANYGYTF
once	-	TRBV9	TRBJ2-5	TGTGCCAGCAGCGGGATACCGGGCCCGGCGGGGGAGACCCAGTACTTC	CASSGIPGPAGETQYF
-	-	TRBV6-5	TRBJ2-3	TGTGCCAGCAGTACGTACGGGGGAGATACGCAGTATTTT	CASSTYGGDTQYF
-	-	TRBV4-1	TRBJ2-1	TGCGCCAGCAGCCAAGTCGATATTGTCTCTTACAATGAGCAGTTCTTC	CASSQVDIVSYNEQFF
-	TRBD2	TRBV19	TRBJ2-1	TGTGCCAGTAGTAGGGTTCTAGCGGGAGTCCCCGATTACAATGAGCAGTTCTTC	CASSRVLAGVPDYNEQFF
-	-	TRBV20-1	TRBJ2-2	TGCAGTGCTAGAGCGATGGGAGGGGAGCTGTTTTTT	CSARAMGGELFF
few	TRBD2	TRBV18	TRBJ2-2	TGTGCCAGCTCCCAAGGACTAGCGAACACCGGGGAGCTGTTTTTT	CASSQGLANTGELFF
-	-	TRBV7-9	TRBJ1-2	TGTGCCAGCAGCCTCCCGGAGCGAGGCTACACCTTC	CASSLPERGYTF
-	-	TRBV3-1	TRBJ1-1	TGTGCCAGCAGCCAAGAAGGGGTCACTGAAGCTTTCTTT	CASSQEGVTEAFF
-	-	TRBV5-4	TRBJ2-6	TGTGCCAGCCTTAACTCTGGGGCCAACGTCCTGACTTTC	CASLNSGANVLTF
once	TRBD2	TRBV20-1	TRBJ2-3	TGCAGTGCTAGAGATCGGGGCGGGAGAACAGATACGCAGTATTTT	CSARDRGGRTDTQYF
-	-	TRBV5-1	TRBJ2-2	TGCGCCAGCAGCTCAGGCCGCGAATCCAACACCGGGGAGCTGTTTTTT	CASSSGRESNTGELFF
-	-	TRBV7-9	TRBJ2-7	TGTGCCAGCAGCTTAGTAGAGCCAGGAAGGGATCACGAGCAGTACTTC	CASSLVEPGRDHEQYF
-	-	TRBV7-2	TRBJ1-4	TGTGCCAGCAGCTTCCGGGGGTATAATGAAAAACTGTTTTTT	CASSFRGYNEKLFF
once	-	TRBV6-1	TRBJ1-2	TGTGCCAGCAGTGAATTGAGCTACACCTTC	CASSELSYTF
-	-	TRBV4-3	TRBJ2-6	TGCGCCAGCAGCCCCTTAGGGGCCAACGTCCTGACTTTC	CASSPLGANVLTF
-	TRBD1	TRBV7-2	TRBJ2-5	TGTGCCAGCAGCCCAATGACAGGGGGCAGGGAGACCCAGTACTTC	CASSPMTGGRETQYF
-	TRBD2	TRBV5-6	TRBJ2-5	TGTGCCAGCAGCTCCCGACTAGCGGGAGTCGAAGAGACCCAGTACTTC	CASSSRLAGVEETQYF
-	-	TRBV12-3/TRBV12-4	TRBJ1-2	TGTGCCAGCACCTCCGGGGCTTTTGATGGCTACACCTTC	CASTSGAFDGYTF
-	-	TRBV4-3	TRBJ2-2	TGCGCCAGCAGCCAGGAGTGGGACTTCTCGAACACCGGGGAGCTGTTTTTT	CASSQEWDFSNTGELFF
-	-	TRBV19	TRBJ1-5	TGTGCCAGTAGTATAGGTGGGGATCCTTATAGCAATCAGCCCCAGCATTTT	CASSIGGDPYSNQPQHF
-	-	TRBV20-1	TRBJ1-2	TGCAGTGCTACCATCTCCTCTAACTATGGCTACACCTTC	CSATISSNYGYTF
-	-	TRBV5-1	TRBJ1-2	TGCGCCAGCAGCTTGGGAAACGGTTCCGGCTACACCTTC	CASSLGNGSGYTF
-	-	TRBV5-1	TRBJ2-3	TGCGCCAGCAGCTCCTCATGGACAGATACGCAGTATTTT	CASSSSWTDTQYF
-	-	TRBV5-1	TRBJ2-7	TGCGCCAGCACCCGGGACGGGTTCTACGAGCAGTACTTC	CASTRDGFYEQYF
once	-	TRBV3-1	TRBJ2-2	TGTGCCAGCAGCCCCGAGGGCGTCGGGGAGCTGTTTTTT	CASSPEGVGELFF
once	-	TRBV29-1	TRBJ2-7	TGCAGCGTGGGGGTAGGCGAGCAGTACTTC	CSVGVGEQYF
-	-	TRBV29-1	TRBJ2-1	TGCAGCTCCCTTGGGGGGCCAACCTACAATGGGCAGTTCTTC	CSSLGGPTYNGQFF
-	-	TRBV6-1	TRBJ2-5	TGTGCCAGCATCAAAGGGTTGAGAGAGACCCAGTACTTC	CASIKGLRETQYF
-	-	TRBV28	TRBJ2-1	TGTGCCAGCAGCCCCCAAGGGGGGCAGTTCTTC	CASSPQGGQFF
-	TRBD2	TRBV20-1	TRBJ2-5	TGCAGTGCTAGGGCTCCTCGGACTAGCGCCGAGACCCAGTACTTC	CSARAPRTSAETQYF